The 28 T cell receptor beta chains given below trace back to one sample, sequenced in a study of T cells after yellow fever vaccination. TCRdb called the 5' RACE reads again in MiXCR, with one record for every CDR3 protein. The table has under 400,000 distinct CDR3 sequences, roughly 10% seen once. The specimen comprised PBMCs, sampled on the day of the first yellow fever vaccination. The source is a man between 18 and 35 years old who received the YFV17D yellow fever vaccine.

This clonotype has only one observation. The genes are TRBV20-1 and TRBJ1-1; the D is unclear. In germline, CDR1 is DFQATT, CDR2 SNEGSKA (reference sequence). The CDR3 consists of 14 residues. Trimming removed 3 bases from V and 1 base from J, with 12 bases in between. CDR3 DNA sequence: TGCAGTGCTAGCGCTATGGGTTCGAACACTGAAGCTTTCTTT. Translating it yields CSASAMGSNTEAFF.

This clonotype was seen ten or more times. The chain couples TRBV9 to TRBJ2-1, with TRBD2 as a possible D gene (6 bases). From germline, CDR1 is SGDLS and CDR2 YYNGEE. Trimming left V 4 bases short and J 3 bases short, with 11 bases between. The CDR3 runs 14 residues. The CDR3 DNA sequence: TGTGCCAGCAGCCGGGGGACGGTCTACAATGAGCAGTTCTTC. This sequence encodes CASSRGTVYNEQFF.

The rearrangement joins TRBV4-1 to TRBJ2-1; no clear D gene. The CDR3 sequence is 14 residues long. Per germline, CDR1 MGHRA and CDR2 YSYEKL. Trimming removed 2 bases from V and 6 bases from J, with 11 bases in between. The CDR3 spells CASSQLPTVNEQFF. The CDR3 DNA reads TGCGCCAGCAGCCAACTTCCTACGGTCAATGAGCAGTTCTTC.

CDR3 residues: CASRSRAPQRWANVLTF. The DNA for the CDR3 is TGTGCCAGCAGATCCCGGGCCCCCCAGCGTTGGGCCAACGTCCTGACTTTC. The gene calls are TRBV6-2 or TRBV6-3 and TRBJ2-6; no definite D call. Germline V gives CDR1 MNHEY, CDR2 SVGEGT. Trimming took 6 bases from V and 5 from J, leaving 20 bases between them. This CDR3 spans 17 amino acids.

The V gene is TRBV4-2, the J gene TRBJ1-6; D may be TRBD1 (6 bases). The CDR3 is 15 residues long. Germline V gene sequence: CDR1 LGHNA, CDR2 YNFKEQ. The V gene lost 7 bases and the J gene lost 5 bases, with 15 bases spanning the gap. This CDR3 reads CASTPRAGDNSPLHF. The CDR3 bases are TGTGCCAGCACCCCAAGGGCAGGGGATAATTCACCCCTCCACTTT.

The chain combines TRBV2 with TRBJ1-5; 7 bases map to TRBD1. Germline V gene lookup returns CDR1 SNHLY and CDR2 FYNNEI. The CDR3 has 14 residues. Germline trimming cut 8 bases from V and 1 base from J; bases unmatched to any gene: 5. CDR3 DNA sequence: TGTGCCAGCGAGCAGGGGGTAAGCAATCAGCCCCAGCATTTT. Its protein is CASEQGVSNQPQHF.

J is TRBJ2-1 and V is TRBV7-8; tentative D call: TRBD2 (5 bases). The CDR3 spans 16 residues. Germline CDR1 is SGHVS and CDR2 is FQNEAQ. V was pared by 5 bases and J by 0 bases, with 14 bases between. CDR3 protein: CASSLTREHSYNEQFF. As DNA, the CDR3 is TGTGCCAGCAGCCTAACTAGGGAACACTCCTACAATGAGCAGTTCTTC.

The V gene is TRBV5-1, the J gene TRBJ2-7, with 7 bases fitting TRBD1. Unmatched junction bases numbered 5, after V lost 5 bases and J lost 6 bases. Per germline, CDR1 SGHRS and CDR2 YFSETQ. This CDR3 is 12 amino acids long. Here the CDR3 DNA reads TGCGCCAGCAGTTACTCAGGGGGCGAGCAGTACGTC. Its protein product is CASSYSGGEQYV.

This clonotype turned up a few times. This sequence joins TRBV7-2 and TRBJ2-5, with D perhaps TRBD1 or TRBD2 (6 bases each). V was shortened by 5 bases and J by 4 bases, with 17 bases between the two germline ends. The length of the CDR3 is 15 residues. Germline assignment: CDR1 SGHTA and CDR2 FQGNSA. In DNA form, the CDR3 reads TGTGCCAGCAGCAATAGCGAGGGGGGCTCAGAGACCCAGTACTTC. Its protein is CASSNSEGGSETQYF. Filled out from reference TRBV7-2 and TRBJ2-5, the complete variable domain reads GAGVSQSPSNKVTEKGKDVELRCDPISGHTALYWYRQSLGQGLEFLIYFQGNSAPDKSGLPSDRFSAERTGGSVSTLTIQRTQQEDSAVYLCASSNSEGGSETQYFGPGTRLLVL.

The chain employs TRBV9 and TRBJ2-1; 10 bases are shared with TRBD2. This CDR3 has 15 amino acids. Germline V gene lookup returns CDR1 SGDLS and CDR2 YYNGEE. The V segment lost 0 bases and the J segment 13 bases; nucleotides outside the gene matches: 10. The CDR3 sequence: CASSVASGGALFQFF. Here the CDR3 DNA reads TGTGCCAGCAGCGTAGCCAGCGGGGGGGCCCTATTTCAGTTCTTC.

This clonotype was counted many times. The CDR3 sequence is CASSYAGGGNTGELFF. The CDR3 DNA reads TGTGCCAGCAGCTATGCAGGGGGGGGGAACACCGGGGAGCTGTTTTTT. The chain uses TRBV6-5 and TRBJ2-2; D is possibly TRBD1 or TRBD2 (7 bases each). In germline, CDR1 is MNHEY, CDR2 SVGAGI. The length of the CDR3 is 16 residues. V lost 6 bases, J lost 1 base, and 15 bases lay in between.

This chain uses TRBV5-1 with TRBJ1-2, with TRBD1 as a possible D gene (6 bases). Trimming shortened V by 1 base and J by 8 bases, and 9 bases separated the two germline ends. This CDR3 comprises 12 residues. The germline V gene has CDR1 SGHRS and CDR2 YFSETQ. The CDR3 DNA is TGCGCCAGCAGCTTGACGGGGGCAGGCTACACCTTC. Translation: CASSLTGAGYTF.

The CDR3 region has the DNA TGTGCCAGCTCACCACGACCCAGGGGGCCTGAAAAACTGTTTTTT. The encoded protein is CASSPRPRGPEKLFF. The chain links TRBV18 to TRBJ1-4; 8 bases align to TRBD1. Germline trimming cut 1 base from V and 7 bases from J; bases unmatched to any gene: 5. This CDR3 region has 15 residues. Germline V lookup: CDR1 KGHSH, CDR2 LQKENI. Supplemented by reference TRBV18 and TRBJ1-4, the full variable domain reads NAGVMQNPRHLVRRRGQEARLRCSPMKGHSHVYWYRQLPEEGLKFMVYLQKENIIDESGMPKERFSAEFPKEGPSILRIQQVVRGDSAAYFCASSPRPRGPEKLFFGSGTQLSVL.

The chain employs TRBV9 and TRBJ2-1; D is unresolved. Trimming cost V 0 bases and J 4 bases, with 11 bases left between them. Germline assignment: CDR1 SGDLS and CDR2 YYNGEE. There are 15 residues in the CDR3. The CDR3 DNA is TGTGCCAGCAGCGTAGGAGAAGGAACGTACAATGAGCAGTTCTTC. Its protein product is CASSVGEGTYNEQFF.

The gene calls are TRBV6-2 or TRBV6-3 and TRBJ2-7; D is ambiguous. The CDR3 runs 13 residues. Germline loops: CDR1 MNHEY, CDR2 SVGEGT. Trimming pared 3 bases from V and 0 bases from J, leaving 6 bases between. The CDR3 DNA follows: TGTGCCAGCAGTTATGACGGCTCCTACGAGCAGTACGTC. Protein: CASSYDGSYEQYV.

This clonotype was picked up a small number of times. V gene TRBV28 combines with J gene TRBJ1-1; D unclear. This CDR3 contains 14 residues. V lost 5 bases and J lost 3, with 13 bases in between. Germline CDR1 and CDR2: MDHEN and SYDVKM. The CDR3 reads CASSPQLYYTEAFF. The CDR3, as DNA: TGTGCCAGCAGTCCACAGTTGTATTACACTGAAGCTTTCTTT. The complete variable domain, with remaining parts taken from reference TRBV28 and TRBJ1-1, reads DVKVTQSSRYLVKRTGEKVFLECVQDMDHENMFWYRQDPGLGLRLIYFSYDVKMKEKGDIPEGYSVSREKKERFSLILESASTNQTSMYLCASSPQLYYTEAFFGQGTRLTVV.

This clonotype has more than one count but fewer than ten. CDR3 in amino acids: CASSTETGAGYEQYF. The CDR3 DNA is TGTGCCAGCAGTACGGAGACAGGGGCCGGCTACGAGCAGTACTTC. The rearrangement uses TRBV6-8 and TRBJ2-7; 8 positions agree with TRBD1. This CDR3 is built from 15 residues. V shed 5 bases and J 3 bases; nucleotides not matched to a gene: 9. Germline loops: CDR1 MNHGY, CDR2 SAAAGT.

The chain couples TRBV5-1 to TRBJ2-2; D remains unclear. Germline lookup yields CDR1 SGHRS and CDR2 YFSETQ. The CDR3 runs to 13 residues. Trimming took off 6 bases at V and 6 bases at J, with 12 bases between the two ends. The CDR3: CASKAWSPGELFF. CDR3 sequence (DNA): TGCGCCAGCAAGGCGTGGTCCCCCGGGGAGCTGTTTTTT.

The chain is built from TRBV7-2 and TRBJ1-1; no clear D gene. The germline V gene encodes CDR1 SGHTA and CDR2 FQGNSA. This CDR3 comprises 11 residues. Trimming left V 6 bases short and J 3 bases short, with 5 bases between. The CDR3: CASSLYTEAFF. CDR3 in DNA: TGTGCCAGCAGTCTTTACACTGAAGCTTTCTTT.

The chain links TRBV12-3 or TRBV12-4 to TRBJ2-7, with 7 nucleotides matching TRBD2. Germline trimming cut 4 bases from V and 7 bases from J; bases unmatched to any gene: 13. The CDR3 is 15 amino acids. For the CDR3, the DNA is TGTGCCAGCAGTTCCCGGAGGGAGCGGGGAGGGGAGCAGTACTTC. Its protein is CASSSRRERGGEQYF.

The count of this clonotype is one. The V call is TRBV7-3, the J call TRBJ1-1; 9 positions agree with TRBD1. The germline V gene encodes CDR1 SGHTA and CDR2 FQGTGA. J lost 8 bases, V lost 4 bases, and 8 bases had no gene match. This CDR3 is 14 amino acids long. CDR3: CASSSTGGTGEAFF. DNA of the CDR3: TGTGCCAGCAGCTCAACCGGGGGGACAGGGGAAGCTTTCTTT.

This clonotype was detected only a few times. This chain links TRBV3-1 with TRBJ1-1, with D possibly matching TRBD1 (6 bases). Per the germline V gene, CDR1 is LGHDT and CDR2 is YNNKEL (reference sequence). The CDR3 is 13 residues long. Trimming stripped 4 bases from V and 7 bases from J, with 13 bases between. Here the CDR3 reads CASSLGGAYEAFF. In nucleotides, the CDR3 is TGTGCCAGCAGCCTTGGGGGGGCGTATGAAGCTTTCTTT.

The rearrangement uses TRBV7-2 and TRBJ2-3, with D possibly matching TRBD1 (6 bases). The germline V and J ends were trimmed by 2 bases and 8 bases, with 17 bases remaining between them. The CDR3 is made up of 15 amino acids. CDR1 and CDR2 from the germline V gene are SGHTA and FQGNSA. CDR3 sequence (DNA): TGTGCCAGCAGCTTAAACAGCTGGGGGCTGGTTACGCAGTATTTT. Its translation: CASSLNSWGLVTQYF.

The chain employs TRBV5-5 and TRBJ2-7; no firm D call. CDR1 is SGHKS, CDR2 YYEKEE, per germline (reference sequence). V dropped 4 bases and J dropped 4 bases, with 15 bases sitting between them. The CDR3 totals 14 residues. The CDR3 protein is CASSQNFGGYEQYV. The DNA for the CDR3 is TGTGCCAGCAGCCAGAATTTTGGCGGATACGAGCAGTACGTC.

At least ten counts were recorded for this clonotype. The chain recombines TRBV5-6 with TRBJ2-5; TRBD2 might be the D (5 bases). V lost 0 bases, J lost 5 bases, and 11 bases lay in between. CDR1 is SGHDT, CDR2 YYEEEE, per germline. This CDR3 has 14 residues. CDR3 sequence (DNA): TGTGCCAGCAGCTTGGCCGGGGTCTCGGAGACCCAGTACTTC. Protein sequence: CASSLAGVSETQYF.

This clonotype has a handful of counts. This chain uses TRBV15 with TRBJ2-6, with a weak D call TRBD1 (5 bases). The CDR3 is 14 amino acids. Deletions cut 4 bases from V and 4 bases from J, with 8 bases between. Looked up from germline, CDR1 is LNHNV and CDR2 is YYDKDF (reference sequence). The CDR3 coding sequence is TGTGCCACCAGCACAGGGTGGGGGGCCAACGTCCTGACTTTC. It translates to CATSTGWGANVLTF.

This clonotype has a handful of counts. The chain has TRBV20-1 and TRBJ2-7; D possibly corresponds to TRBD1 (6 bases). Germline CDR1 is DFQATT and CDR2 is SNEGSKA (reference sequence). V lost 4 bases to trimming and J lost 1 base, with 20 bases between them. The CDR3 covers 16 residues. The CDR3 reads CSATDTGTSQSYEQYF. CDR3 nucleotide sequence: TGCAGTGCTACTGATACCGGGACATCCCAATCCTACGAGCAGTACTTC.

This clonotype has a count of ten or more. The rearrangement joins TRBV4-3 to TRBJ1-2; perhaps TRBD1 as D (6 bases). The CDR3 runs to 15 residues. The germline gives CDR1 LGHNA, CDR2 YSLEER. The ends were cut back, 4 bases at V and 6 bases at J, with 18 bases in the middle. In nucleotides, the CDR3 is TGCGCCAGCAGCCCGGACCTTGGGACATGGGATGGCTACACCTTC. It specifies CASSPDLGTWDGYTF.